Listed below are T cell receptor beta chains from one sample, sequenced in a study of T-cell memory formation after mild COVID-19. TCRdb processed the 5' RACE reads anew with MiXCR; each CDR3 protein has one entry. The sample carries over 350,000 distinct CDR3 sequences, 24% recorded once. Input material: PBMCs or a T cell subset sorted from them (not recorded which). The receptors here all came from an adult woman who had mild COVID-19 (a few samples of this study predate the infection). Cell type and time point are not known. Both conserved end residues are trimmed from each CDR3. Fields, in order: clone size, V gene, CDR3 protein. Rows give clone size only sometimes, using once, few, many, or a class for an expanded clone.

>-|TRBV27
ASSLDRGPVGELF
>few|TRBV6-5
ASSYLGLVDPSEQF
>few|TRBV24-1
ATSALGGSEAF
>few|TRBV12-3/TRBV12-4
ASSLERGYT
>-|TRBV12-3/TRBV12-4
ASSPRLHNFYGYT
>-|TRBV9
ASSGGFNYGYT
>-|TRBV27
ASSIQGGGSYNSPLH
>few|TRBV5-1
ASSGAGPDTQY
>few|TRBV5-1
ASSPVDELTDTQY
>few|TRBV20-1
SARGLSGRGLRTDTQY
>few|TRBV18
ASSPQGRRPTDTQY
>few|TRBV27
ASRRRGAGEAF
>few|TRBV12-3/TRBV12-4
ASSQATGVTEAF
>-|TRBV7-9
ASSLEASVGTDTQY
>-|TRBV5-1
ASSLEGLDTQY
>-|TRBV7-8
ASSPGHANTEAF
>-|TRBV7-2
ASSLSLRRTDTQY
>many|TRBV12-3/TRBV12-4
ASSLWLALSTDTQY
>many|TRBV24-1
ATSDWVTGTVKTQY
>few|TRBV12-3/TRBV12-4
ASSSSQGRGYGYT
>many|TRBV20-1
SARRPGLAGEETQY
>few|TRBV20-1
SAKAGGRNEQF
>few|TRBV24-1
ATSDSTRDTGELF
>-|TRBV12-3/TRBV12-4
ASSLRQGGHEQY
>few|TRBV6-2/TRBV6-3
ASTRQINSNQPQH
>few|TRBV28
ASSRQSYEETQY
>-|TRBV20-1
SARSQGNEKLF
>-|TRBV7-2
ASSPWASGSSYEQY
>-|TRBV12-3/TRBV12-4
ASSRAEGQPQH
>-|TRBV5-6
ASSRDTAGGLEQY
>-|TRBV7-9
ASSPGQGSLEAF
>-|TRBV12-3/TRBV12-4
ASSWGRNQPQH
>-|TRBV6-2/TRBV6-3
ASSYGMSYEQY
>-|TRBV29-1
SVEDVPNQPQH
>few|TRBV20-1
SAPFTDRVPDTQY
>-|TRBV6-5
ASSYSRRTIHNEQF
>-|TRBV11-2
ASSLESGNTIY
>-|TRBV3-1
ASRHPGAGANVLT
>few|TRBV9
ASSEDGSSYNEQF
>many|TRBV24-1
ATSDWRTRGSYNEQF
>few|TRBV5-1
ASSPTGDSPLH
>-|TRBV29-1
SVGDSGLYGYT
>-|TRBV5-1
ASSQQGGTGELF